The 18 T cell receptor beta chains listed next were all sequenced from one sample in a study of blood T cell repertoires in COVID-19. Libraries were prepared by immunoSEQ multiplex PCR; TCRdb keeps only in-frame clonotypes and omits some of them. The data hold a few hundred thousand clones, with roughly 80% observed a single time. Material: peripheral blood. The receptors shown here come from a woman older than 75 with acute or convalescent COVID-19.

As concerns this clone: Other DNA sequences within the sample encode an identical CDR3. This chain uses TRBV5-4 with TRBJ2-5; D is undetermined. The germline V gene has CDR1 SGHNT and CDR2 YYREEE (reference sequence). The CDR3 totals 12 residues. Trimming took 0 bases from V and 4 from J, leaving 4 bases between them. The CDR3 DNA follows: TGTGCCAGCAGCTTGGTTCGAGAGACCCAGTACTTC. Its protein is CASSLVRETQYF.

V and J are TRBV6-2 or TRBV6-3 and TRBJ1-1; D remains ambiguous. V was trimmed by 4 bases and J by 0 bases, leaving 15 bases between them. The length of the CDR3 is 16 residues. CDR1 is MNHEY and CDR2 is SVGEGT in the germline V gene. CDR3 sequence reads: CASSSAGRWLNTEAFF. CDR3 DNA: TGTGCCAGCAGTTCCGCGGGGAGGTGGCTGAACACTGAAGCTTTCTTT.

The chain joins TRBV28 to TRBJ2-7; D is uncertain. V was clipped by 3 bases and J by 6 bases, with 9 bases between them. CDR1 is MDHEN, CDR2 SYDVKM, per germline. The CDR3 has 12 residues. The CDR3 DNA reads TGTGCCAGCAGTTTTTTATCTCGCGAGCAGTACTTC. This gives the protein CASSFLSREQYF.

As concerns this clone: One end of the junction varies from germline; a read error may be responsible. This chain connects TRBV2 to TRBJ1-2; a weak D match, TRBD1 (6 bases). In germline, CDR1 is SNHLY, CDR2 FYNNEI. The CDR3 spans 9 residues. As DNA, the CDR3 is TGTGCCAGCAGCCCGGGACACCTCTTC. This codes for CASSPGHLF.

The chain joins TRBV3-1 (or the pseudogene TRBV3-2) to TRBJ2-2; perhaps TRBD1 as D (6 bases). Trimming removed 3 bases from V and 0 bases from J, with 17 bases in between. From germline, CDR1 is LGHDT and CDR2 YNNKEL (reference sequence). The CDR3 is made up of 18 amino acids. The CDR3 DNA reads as TGTGCCAGCAGCCAGCACGGTGGGACAATTTCGAACACCGGGGAGCTGTTTTTT. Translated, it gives CASSQHGGTISNTGELFF.

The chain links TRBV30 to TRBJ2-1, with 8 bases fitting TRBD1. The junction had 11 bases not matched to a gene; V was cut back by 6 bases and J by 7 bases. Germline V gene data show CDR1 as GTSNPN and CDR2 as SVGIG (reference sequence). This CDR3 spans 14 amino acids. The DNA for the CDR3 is TGTGCCTGCTTTCAGGGGGCCTGGGGGAATGAGCAGTTCTTC. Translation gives CACFQGAWGNEQFF.

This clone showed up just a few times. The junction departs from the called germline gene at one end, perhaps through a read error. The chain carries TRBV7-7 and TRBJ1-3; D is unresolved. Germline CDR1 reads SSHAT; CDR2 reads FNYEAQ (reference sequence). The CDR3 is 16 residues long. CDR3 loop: CASSPGLSGSGNTIYF. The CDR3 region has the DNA TGTGCTAGCAGCCCGGGTCTTAGCGGCTCTGGAAACACCATATATTTT.

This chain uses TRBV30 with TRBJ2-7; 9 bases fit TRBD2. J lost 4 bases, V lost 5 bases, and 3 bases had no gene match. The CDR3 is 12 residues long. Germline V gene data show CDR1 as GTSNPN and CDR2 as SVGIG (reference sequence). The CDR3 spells CAWGSGSYEQYF. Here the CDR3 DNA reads TGTGCCTGGGGTAGCGGGAGTTACGAGCAGTACTTC. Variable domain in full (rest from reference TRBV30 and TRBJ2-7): SQTIHQWPATLVQPVGSPLSLECTVEGTSNPNLYWYRQAAGRGLQLLFYSVGIGQISSEVPQNLSASRPQDRQFILSSKKLLLSDSGFYLCAWGSGSYEQYFGPGTRLTVT.

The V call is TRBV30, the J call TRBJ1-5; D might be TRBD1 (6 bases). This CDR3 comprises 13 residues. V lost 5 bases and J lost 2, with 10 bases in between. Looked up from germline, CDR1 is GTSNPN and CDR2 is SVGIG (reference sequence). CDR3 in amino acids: CAWEQGRNQPQHF. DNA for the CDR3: TGTGCCTGGGAACAGGGCCGCAATCAGCCCCAGCATTTT.

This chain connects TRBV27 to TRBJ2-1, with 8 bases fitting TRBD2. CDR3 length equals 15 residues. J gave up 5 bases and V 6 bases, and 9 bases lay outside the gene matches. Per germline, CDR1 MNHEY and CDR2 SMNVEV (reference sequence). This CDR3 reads CASSPVLAGNNEQFF. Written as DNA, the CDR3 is TGTGCCAGCAGCCCGGTGTTAGCGGGAAACAATGAGCAGTTCTTC.

As DNA, the CDR3 is TGTGCCAGCCGAGGACAGTCCTATAATTCACCCCTCCACTTT. Translating it yields CASRGQSYNSPLHF. The gene calls are TRBV19 and TRBJ1-6; D may be TRBD1 (6 bases). The ends were cut back, 9 bases at V and 1 base at J, with 10 bases in the middle. Germline CDR1 LNHDA, CDR2 SQIVND (reference sequence). The CDR3 spans 14 residues.

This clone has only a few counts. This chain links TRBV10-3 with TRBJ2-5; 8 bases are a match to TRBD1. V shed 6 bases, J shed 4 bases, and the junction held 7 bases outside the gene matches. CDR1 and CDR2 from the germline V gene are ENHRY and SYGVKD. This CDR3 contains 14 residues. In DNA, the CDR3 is TGTGCCATCAGCCCCGGACAGGGACGAGAGACCCAGTACTTC. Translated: CAISPGQGRETQYF.

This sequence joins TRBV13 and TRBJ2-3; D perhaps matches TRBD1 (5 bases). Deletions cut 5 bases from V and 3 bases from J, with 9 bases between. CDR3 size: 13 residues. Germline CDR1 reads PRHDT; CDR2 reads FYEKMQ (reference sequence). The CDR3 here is CASSPDSTDTQYF. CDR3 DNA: TGTGCCAGCAGCCCCGACAGTACAGATACGCAGTATTTT.

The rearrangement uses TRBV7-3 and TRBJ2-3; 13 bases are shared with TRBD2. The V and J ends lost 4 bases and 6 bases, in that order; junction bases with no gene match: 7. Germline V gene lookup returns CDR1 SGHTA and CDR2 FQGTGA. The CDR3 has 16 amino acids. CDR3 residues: CASSSGLAGRSDTQYF. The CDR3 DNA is TGTGCCAGCAGCTCGGGACTAGCGGGGAGGTCGGATACGCAGTATTTT.

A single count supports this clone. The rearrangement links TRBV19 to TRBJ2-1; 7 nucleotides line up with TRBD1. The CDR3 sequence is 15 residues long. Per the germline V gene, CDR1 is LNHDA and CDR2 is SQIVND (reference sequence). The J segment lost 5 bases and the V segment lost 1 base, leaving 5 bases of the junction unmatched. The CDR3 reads CASSIARQGHNEQFF. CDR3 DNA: TGTGCCAGTAGTATAGCGAGACAGGGACACAATGAGCAGTTCTTC.

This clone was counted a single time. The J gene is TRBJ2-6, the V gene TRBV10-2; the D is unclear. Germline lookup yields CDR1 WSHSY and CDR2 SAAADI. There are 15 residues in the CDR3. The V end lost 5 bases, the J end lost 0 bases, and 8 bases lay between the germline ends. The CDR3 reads CASSLVLSGANVLTF. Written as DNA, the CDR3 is TGCGCCAGCAGTCTAGTTCTCTCTGGGGCCAACGTCCTGACTTTC.

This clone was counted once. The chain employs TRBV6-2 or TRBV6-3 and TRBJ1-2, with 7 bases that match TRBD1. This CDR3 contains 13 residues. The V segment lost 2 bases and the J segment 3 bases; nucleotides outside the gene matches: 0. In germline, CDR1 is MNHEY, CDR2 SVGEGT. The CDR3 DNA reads TGTGCCAGCAGTTACGGACAGGACTATGGCTACACCTTC. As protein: CASSYGQDYGYTF.

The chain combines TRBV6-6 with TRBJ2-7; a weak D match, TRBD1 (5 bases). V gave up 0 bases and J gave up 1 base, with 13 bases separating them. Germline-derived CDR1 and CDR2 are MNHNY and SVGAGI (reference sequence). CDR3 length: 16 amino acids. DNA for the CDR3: TGTGCCAGCAGTTACTCTGAAAGGGGATCTTCCTACGAGCAGTACTTC. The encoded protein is CASSYSERGSSYEQYF.